A selection of T cell receptor beta chains follows, all from one sample in a study of CD8+CD57+ T cells in acquired aplastic anemia. TCRdb analysed the reads with MiXCR anew, one entry per CDR3 protein. The top ten hold around 1.1% of the sample, which has about 210,000 distinct CDR3 sequences, around 32% seen once. Input material: sorted CD4+, CD8+, or CD8+CD57+ T cells (not recorded which) from PBMCs. These TCRs come from a human donor in good health, serving as a control. The CDR3 runs from the conserved cysteine through the conserved F or W. The order of the fields is J gene, V gene, clone size, D gene, CDR3 DNA, CDR3 protein. D genes are given only for firm matches. Clone size appears in some rows only: once, few, many, or a class for an expanded clone.

j_call: TRBJ2-5
v_call: TRBV2
clone_size: many
d_call: .
cdr3_nt: TGTGCCAGCAGTGCGGAACGGAACATGGAGACCCAGTACTTC
cdr3_aa: CASSAERNMETQYF

j_call: TRBJ1-1
v_call: TRBV24-1
clone_size: .
d_call: .
cdr3_nt: TGTGCCACCAGTGGTTTGTTGGAGGTGAACACTGAAGCTCTCTTT
cdr3_aa: CATSGLLEVNTEALF

j_call: TRBJ2-4
v_call: TRBV19
clone_size: few
d_call: .
cdr3_nt: TGTGCCAGTAGTAATAATCTAGCCAAAAACATTCAGTACTTC
cdr3_aa: CASSNNLAKNIQYF

j_call: TRBJ2-3
v_call: TRBV30
clone_size: few
d_call: TRBD2
cdr3_nt: TGTGCCTGGAGTGTACGACGTGGGGCGGGAGGAGCAGATACGCAGTATTTT
cdr3_aa: CAWSVRRGAGGADTQYF

j_call: TRBJ1-5
v_call: TRBV12-3/TRBV12-4
clone_size: many
d_call: TRBD1
cdr3_nt: TGTGCCAGCAGGCTGGACAGGATCAATCAGCCCCAGCATTTT
cdr3_aa: CASRLDRINQPQHF

j_call: TRBJ2-2
v_call: TRBV29-1
clone_size: many
d_call: .
cdr3_nt: TGCAGCGCCCAGGGCTTTGGGACCGGGGAGCTGTTTTTT
cdr3_aa: CSAQGFGTGELFF

j_call: TRBJ2-7
v_call: TRBV5-1
clone_size: many
d_call: TRBD1
cdr3_nt: TGCGCCAGCAGCTTGGCCGGGACAGACTCCTACGAGCAGTACTTC
cdr3_aa: CASSLAGTDSYEQYF

j_call: TRBJ1-2
v_call: TRBV2
clone_size: many
d_call: .
cdr3_nt: TGTGCCGGGTCCTTAGAAAACTATGGCTACACCTTC
cdr3_aa: CAGSLENYGYTF

j_call: TRBJ1-2
v_call: TRBV20-1
clone_size: .
d_call: .
cdr3_nt: TGCAGTGCTACCGACCCGAATTTTAAAACAGTGTATGGCTACACCTTC
cdr3_aa: CSATDPNFKTVYGYTF

j_call: TRBJ1-1
v_call: TRBV5-4
clone_size: many
d_call: .
cdr3_nt: TGTGCCAGCAGCTTGGGCGGTTCGAACACTGAAGCTTTCTTT
cdr3_aa: CASSLGGSNTEAFF

j_call: TRBJ2-5
v_call: TRBV29-1
clone_size: many
d_call: TRBD2
cdr3_nt: TGCAGCGTTGGGGGGGGGGGACAAGAGACCCAGTACTTC
cdr3_aa: CSVGGGGQETQYF

j_call: TRBJ1-1
v_call: TRBV2
clone_size: many
d_call: .
cdr3_nt: TGTGCCAGCAGGGGGGTCTTTGGCACTGAAGCTTTCTTT
cdr3_aa: CASRGVFGTEAFF

j_call: TRBJ2-5
v_call: TRBV3-1
clone_size: .
d_call: TRBD2
cdr3_nt: TGTGCCAGCAGCCGGACTAGCGGGGGGGCATGGGAGACCCAGTACTTC
cdr3_aa: CASSRTSGGAWETQYF

j_call: TRBJ1-2
v_call: TRBV7-9
clone_size: many
d_call: TRBD1
cdr3_nt: TGTGCCAGCAGCCCCTGGACAGGAGCTAACTATGGCTACACCTTC
cdr3_aa: CASSPWTGANYGYTF

j_call: TRBJ2-3
v_call: TRBV10-3
clone_size: once
d_call: TRBD2
cdr3_nt: TGTGCCATCAGTGGAACCTTAGCGGGCACAGATACGCGGTATTTT
cdr3_aa: CAISGTLAGTDTRYF

j_call: TRBJ1-2
v_call: TRBV30
clone_size: .
d_call: .
cdr3_nt: TGTGCCTGGAGTGGAGGCACGGGAATCGATGGCTACACCTTC
cdr3_aa: CAWSGGTGIDGYTF

j_call: TRBJ2-7
v_call: TRBV7-9
clone_size: .
d_call: .
cdr3_nt: TGTGCCAGCAGCTTGCCTCCCAGACACTACGAGCAGTACTTC
cdr3_aa: CASSLPPRHYEQYF

j_call: TRBJ1-5
v_call: TRBV4-2
clone_size: .
d_call: TRBD1
cdr3_nt: TGTGCCAGCAGCCAAGGACAGGGGGGCAATCAGCCCCAGCATTTT
cdr3_aa: CASSQGQGGNQPQHF

j_call: TRBJ1-2
v_call: TRBV4-2
clone_size: few
d_call: TRBD1
cdr3_nt: TGTGCCACTCGGCCGGGACAGGGGGATTTGGAGAACTATGGCTACACCTTC
cdr3_aa: CATRPGQGDLENYGYTF

j_call: TRBJ1-2
v_call: TRBV5-1
clone_size: few
d_call: .
cdr3_nt: TGCGCCAGCAGCTTGAACAGCCCTAACTATGGCTACACCTTC
cdr3_aa: CASSLNSPNYGYTF

j_call: TRBJ2-3
v_call: TRBV10-2
clone_size: .
d_call: TRBD2
cdr3_nt: TGCGCCAGCAGTGAGGCTAGCGGGGGGTGGCCAGATACGCAGTATTTT
cdr3_aa: CASSEASGGWPDTQYF

j_call: TRBJ1-5
v_call: TRBV10-3
clone_size: many
d_call: TRBD1
cdr3_nt: TGTGCCATCAGCCGGGGACAGGGAAATCAGCCCCAGCATTTT
cdr3_aa: CAISRGQGNQPQHF

j_call: TRBJ2-1
v_call: TRBV7-3
clone_size: few
d_call: TRBD1
cdr3_nt: TGTGCCAGCAGGACCTCATCCGGGACAGGGATCAATGAGCAGTTCTTC
cdr3_aa: CASRTSSGTGINEQFF

j_call: TRBJ2-5
v_call: TRBV5-1
clone_size: .
d_call: TRBD1
cdr3_nt: TGCGCCAGCAGCTTGGCCGGTACAGGGGGCGGACAAGAGACCCAGTACTTC
cdr3_aa: CASSLAGTGGGQETQYF

j_call: TRBJ2-1
v_call: TRBV7-2
clone_size: few
d_call: TRBD2
cdr3_nt: TGTGCCAGCAGCTCCCCCCGGACTAGCGGCTACAATGAGCAGTTCTTC
cdr3_aa: CASSSPRTSGYNEQFF

j_call: TRBJ2-7
v_call: TRBV20-1
clone_size: once
d_call: .
cdr3_nt: TGCAGTGCTAGAATAAAAGGGGGGGCGGGGATTACCTACGAGCAGTACTTC
cdr3_aa: CSARIKGGAGITYEQYF

j_call: TRBJ2-7
v_call: TRBV12-3/TRBV12-4
clone_size: .
d_call: .
cdr3_nt: TGTGCCAGCAGTGAAGCCTACGGGCAGTACTTC
cdr3_aa: CASSEAYGQYF

j_call: TRBJ2-3
v_call: TRBV5-6
clone_size: few
d_call: .
cdr3_nt: TGTGCCAGCAGCTTGGAGGGAGGGGGTCTTGTCGCAGATACGCAGTATTTT
cdr3_aa: CASSLEGGGLVADTQYF

j_call: TRBJ2-1
v_call: TRBV6-2/TRBV6-3
clone_size: few
d_call: TRBD2
cdr3_nt: TGTGCCAGCAGCCGAAGACTAGCGGGAGTAATGGAGCAGTTCTTC
cdr3_aa: CASSRRLAGVMEQFF

j_call: TRBJ1-1
v_call: TRBV29-1
clone_size: .
d_call: TRBD1
cdr3_nt: TGCAGCGTGCGGGGGACAGGGATTGAAGCTTTCTTT
cdr3_aa: CSVRGTGIEAFF

j_call: TRBJ1-2
v_call: TRBV4-1
clone_size: .
d_call: .
cdr3_nt: TGCGCCAGCAGCCCAGCCCCCACAACCTATGGCTACACCTTC
cdr3_aa: CASSPAPTTYGYTF

j_call: TRBJ2-3
v_call: TRBV20-1
clone_size: few
d_call: .
cdr3_nt: TGCAGTGCTAGAGTCTCAGGGGGGGGCACAGATACGCAGTATTTT
cdr3_aa: CSARVSGGGTDTQYF

j_call: TRBJ1-1
v_call: TRBV29-1
clone_size: .
d_call: TRBD1
cdr3_nt: TGCAGCGTCTACACGGGACAGAACTCTATGAACACTGAAGCTTTCTTT
cdr3_aa: CSVYTGQNSMNTEAFF

j_call: TRBJ1-6
v_call: TRBV2
clone_size: .
d_call: .
cdr3_nt: TGTGCCAGCAGTGTCGGGTGGGGATTCGATAATTCACCCCTCCACTTT
cdr3_aa: CASSVGWGFDNSPLHF

j_call: TRBJ2-7
v_call: TRBV7-2
clone_size: .
d_call: .
cdr3_nt: TGTGCCAGCGGCTTAGCCTACGAGCAGCACTTC
cdr3_aa: CASGLAYEQHF

j_call: TRBJ2-1
v_call: TRBV5-1
clone_size: .
d_call: TRBD1
cdr3_nt: TGCGCCAGCGCCCAGGGACAGAACAATGAGCGGTTCTTC
cdr3_aa: CASAQGQNNERFF

j_call: TRBJ1-2
v_call: TRBV30
clone_size: .
d_call: TRBD1
cdr3_nt: TGTGCCTTCCGACAGGGAAACACTAACTATGGCTACACCTTC
cdr3_aa: CAFRQGNTNYGYTF

j_call: TRBJ1-1
v_call: TRBV5-1
clone_size: few
d_call: .
cdr3_nt: TGCGCCAGCAATCCGGGACAATCACACATGAACACTGAAGCTTTCTTT
cdr3_aa: CASNPGQSHMNTEAFF

j_call: TRBJ2-2
v_call: TRBV29-1
clone_size: many
d_call: .
cdr3_nt: TGCAGCGTTGAACTGGGAAACACCGGGGAGCTGTTTTTT
cdr3_aa: CSVELGNTGELFF

j_call: TRBJ1-1
v_call: TRBV29-1
clone_size: many
d_call: TRBD1
cdr3_nt: TGCAGCGTGCGGGGGACAGGGGAAGGGCTCACTGAAGCTTTCTTT
cdr3_aa: CSVRGTGEGLTEAFF

j_call: TRBJ1-2
v_call: TRBV5-5
clone_size: once
d_call: TRBD1
cdr3_nt: TGTGCCAGCAGCTTGGGGGCAGGGGGCAACTATGGCTACACCTTC
cdr3_aa: CASSLGAGGNYGYTF

j_call: TRBJ1-6
v_call: TRBV6-1
clone_size: few
d_call: .
cdr3_nt: TGTGCCAGCAGCGAAGGGCCCCCGAATTCACCCCTCCACTTT
cdr3_aa: CASSEGPPNSPLHF

j_call: TRBJ1-5
v_call: TRBV10-3
clone_size: .
d_call: .
cdr3_nt: TGTGCCAGCAGTCTCGGGGGGAAGAACGAGCAGCCCCAGCATTTT
cdr3_aa: CASSLGGKNEQPQHF

j_call: TRBJ1-1
v_call: TRBV29-1
clone_size: .
d_call: .
cdr3_nt: TGCAGTGGGGCAGGGGCGAACACTGAAGCTTTCTTT
cdr3_aa: CSGAGANTEAFF

j_call: TRBJ2-7
v_call: TRBV20-1
clone_size: many
d_call: .
cdr3_nt: TGCAGTGCTAGTCACTTTCGGGGTAGTGCCTCCTACGAGCAGTACTTC
cdr3_aa: CSASHFRGSASYEQYF

j_call: TRBJ1-1
v_call: TRBV11-2
clone_size: .
d_call: .
cdr3_nt: TGTGCCAGCAGCTCCGAAGCTTTCTTT
cdr3_aa: CASSSEAFF

j_call: TRBJ2-7
v_call: TRBV6-5
clone_size: .
d_call: .
cdr3_nt: TGTGCCAGCAGTTTGGAGTCCACCTACGAGCAGTACTTC
cdr3_aa: CASSLESTYEQYF

j_call: TRBJ2-3
v_call: TRBV7-8
clone_size: many
d_call: .
cdr3_nt: TGTGCCAGCAGCTTAGCCGCAGGGACAATTACGCAGTATTTT
cdr3_aa: CASSLAAGTITQYF

j_call: TRBJ1-6
v_call: TRBV20-1
clone_size: many
d_call: TRBD1
cdr3_nt: TGCAGTGCCCGAGGACAGGGGGCGTCCTATAATTCACCCCTCCACTTT
cdr3_aa: CSARGQGASYNSPLHF

j_call: TRBJ2-1
v_call: TRBV24-1
clone_size: many
d_call: TRBD2
cdr3_nt: TGTGCCACCAGTGAAGCTCCCGGGACTAGCGGGAGTTACAATGAGCAGTTCTTC
cdr3_aa: CATSEAPGTSGSYNEQFF

j_call: TRBJ1-6
v_call: TRBV7-8
clone_size: many
d_call: .
cdr3_nt: TGTGCCAGCAGCTTAGGCCCTTCCGCATCACCCCTCCACTTT
cdr3_aa: CASSLGPSASPLHF

j_call: TRBJ2-3
v_call: TRBV2
clone_size: .
d_call: TRBD1
cdr3_nt: TGTGCCAGCAGTGGACCGGGACAGGGGACAGATACGCAGTATTTT
cdr3_aa: CASSGPGQGTDTQYF

j_call: TRBJ1-2
v_call: TRBV5-4
clone_size: .
d_call: TRBD1
cdr3_nt: TGTGCCAGCAGCTCACAAACACAGACAGGGGGCTTAGGCTACACCTTC
cdr3_aa: CASSSQTQTGGLGYTF

j_call: TRBJ1-1
v_call: TRBV9
clone_size: few
d_call: .
cdr3_nt: TGTGCCAGCAGCGGACTGTCAGGGGTAGCTGAAGCTTTCTTT
cdr3_aa: CASSGLSGVAEAFF